This T cell receptor (beta chain) was recorded in a study of T cell responses to AZD1222 COVID-19 vaccine. In this sample, this clone turned up a few times. Assay used: immunoSEQ multiplex PCR; TCRdb lists only in-frame clones, some missing. The sample consists of about 150,000 clones, roughly nine tenths of them appearing once. Germline CDR1 is SGHNT and CDR2 is YYREEE (reference sequence). V was shortened by 4 bases and J by 2 bases, with 10 bases between the two germline ends. CDR3 length equals 13 residues. The origin of this receptor is an adult in good health. This specimen consisted of peripheral blood, obtained on day 0 of AZD1222 vaccination. The chain joins TRBV5-4 to TRBJ2-7; D unclear. The CDR3 nucleotides read TGTGCCAGCAGCCGTAAGTTGGCCTACGAGCAGTACTTC. Its translation is CASSRKLAYEQYF. Together with reference TRBV5-4 and TRBJ2-7, the CDR3 gives the full variable domain: ETGVTQSPTHLIKTRGQQVTLRCSSQSGHNTVSWYQQALGQGPQFIFQYYREEENGRGNFPPRFSGLQFPNYSSELNVNALELDDSALYLCASSRKLAYEQYFGPGTRLTVT.